Below are 10 T cell receptor beta chains sequenced from a single sample in a study of tissue T cells after allogeneic stem cell transplantation. Libraries were prepared by immunoSEQ multiplex PCR; TCRdb keeps only in-frame clonotypes and omits some of them. The repertoire holds some 25,000 clones, with roughly 89% as singletons. The starting material was blood, obtained before transplantation. These receptors were taken from a male donor at least 60 years old who later had graft-versus-host disease after an allogeneic stem cell transplant.

The rearrangement links TRBV19 to TRBJ2-1; 8 bases agree with TRBD2. With 7 bases clipped from V and 6 bases from J, the junction kept 14 bases outside the gene matches. Per the germline V gene, CDR1 is LNHDA and CDR2 is SQIVND (reference sequence). This CDR3 is 16 amino acids long. The CDR3 here is CASNTRLATGFNEQFF. CDR3 in DNA: TGTGCCAGTAATACCCGACTAGCGACGGGATTCAATGAGCAGTTCTTC.

In nucleotides, the CDR3 is TGTGCCAGCAGCTTAGCGGTCAGAACGTTCTATGGCTACACCTTC. Its translation is CASSLAVRTFYGYTF. This rearrangement joins TRBV11-2 to TRBJ1-2, with no clear D. Trimming stripped 1 base from V and 4 bases from J, with 13 bases between. The germline CDR1 and CDR2 sequences are SGHAT and FQNNGV. The CDR3 sequence is 15 residues long.

This chain connects TRBV28 to TRBJ2-7, with TRBD2 matching over 7 bases. J was trimmed by 2 bases and V by 8 bases; bases with no gene match: 9. The CDR3 covers 14 residues. Per germline, CDR1 MDHEN and CDR2 SYDVKM. DNA of the CDR3: TGTGCCAGCGAGCGGGGCACCAATACCTACGAGCAGTACTTC. Its protein product is CASERGTNTYEQYF.

V is TRBV5-4 and J is TRBJ2-7; D tentatively reads TRBD1 or TRBD2 (5 bases each). This CDR3 is built from 14 residues. Trimming shortened V by 4 bases and J by 3 bases, and 14 bases separated the two germline ends. Germline CDR1 is SGHNT and CDR2 is YYREEE (reference sequence). The CDR3 loop reads CASSRRDGNYEQYF. CDR3 DNA sequence: TGTGCCAGCAGCCGCCGGGACGGGAACTACGAGCAGTACTTC. Full variable domain (outside the CDR3, taken from reference TRBV5-4 and TRBJ2-7): ETGVTQSPTHLIKTRGQQVTLRCSSQSGHNTVSWYQQALGQGPQFIFQYYREEENGRGNFPPRFSGLQFPNYSSELNVNALELDDSALYLCASSRRDGNYEQYFGPGTRLTVT.

The chain has TRBV14 and TRBJ2-3; D might be TRBD2 (5 bases). Deletions cut 0 bases from V and 7 bases from J, with 14 bases between. This CDR3 comprises 15 residues. Germline CDR1 is SGHDN and CDR2 is FVKESK. The CDR3 reads CASSQEARAIYTQYF. The CDR3 DNA follows: TGTGCCAGCAGCCAAGAAGCGAGGGCCATATATACGCAGTATTTT. Based on the CDR3 plus reference TRBV14 and TRBJ2-3, the full variable domain is EAGVTQFPSHSVIEKGQTVTLRCDPISGHDNLYWYRRVMGKEIKFLLHFVKESKQDESGMPNNRFLAERTGGTYSTLKVQPAELEDSGVYFCASSQEARAIYTQYFGPGTRLTVL.

V usage is TRBV27 and J usage is TRBJ2-3; D is ambiguous. CDR1 MNHEY and CDR2 SMNVEV come from the germline V gene (reference sequence). This CDR3 region has 15 residues. Trimming removed 3 bases from V and 6 bases from J, with 16 bases in between. The CDR3 DNA reads as TGTGCCAGCAGTTTTTCACCCCTTACCGGCGATACGCAGTATTTT. Protein sequence: CASSFSPLTGDTQYF.

The chain carries TRBV18 and TRBJ2-1; TRBD2 aligns across 8 bases. This CDR3 has 17 residues. Germline values: CDR1 KGHSH, CDR2 LQKENI. V shed 6 bases and J 7 bases; nucleotides not matched to a gene: 17. The CDR3 DNA sequence: TGTGCCAGCTCCCCTAGTAGGTCGGGAGGGCCGGAGAATGAGCAGTTCTTC. The encoded protein is CASSPSRSGGPENEQFF. Variable domain in full (rest from reference TRBV18 and TRBJ2-1): NAGVMQNPRHLVRRRGQEARLRCSPMKGHSHVYWYRQLPEEGLKFMVYLQKENIIDESGMPKERFSAEFPKEGPSILRIQQVVRGDSAAYFCASSPSRSGGPENEQFFGPGTRLTVL.

The gene calls are TRBV7-2 and TRBJ1-1, with a weak D call TRBD1 (6 bases). This CDR3 has 15 amino acids. Deletions cut 3 bases from V and 4 bases from J, with 15 bases between. Germline CDR1 is SGHTA and CDR2 is FQGNSA. The CDR3 DNA reads TGTGCCAGCAGCTTGAGGGGGGGCCAGGCCACTGAAGCTTTCTTT. This codes for CASSLRGGQATEAFF. The entire variable domain, with the rest obtained from reference TRBV7-2 and TRBJ1-1, is as follows: GAGVSQSPSNKVTEKGKDVELRCDPISGHTALYWYRQSLGQGLEFLIYFQGNSAPDKSGLPSDRFSAERTGGSVSTLTIQRTQQEDSAVYLCASSLRGGQATEAFFGQGTRLTVV.

This rearrangement joins TRBV5-1 to TRBJ2-1; D is uncertain. CDR1 and CDR2 from the germline V gene are SGHRS and YFSETQ. V dropped 0 bases and J dropped 2 bases, with 9 bases sitting between them. The CDR3 has 15 residues. The CDR3 region has the DNA TGCGCCAGCAGCTTGGGCGGTCTGACCTACAATGAGCAGTTCTTC. Translation gives CASSLGGLTYNEQFF.

The V call is TRBV27, the J call TRBJ2-2, with TRBD2 matching 8 bases. Germline loops: CDR1 MNHEY, CDR2 SMNVEV (reference sequence). This CDR3 comprises 15 residues. The ends lost 0 bases at V and 4 bases at J; junction bases unmatched: 1. CDR3 sequence: CASSLSRGATGELFF. The CDR3 nucleotides read TGTGCCAGCAGTTTATCGCGGGGGGCCACCGGGGAGCTGTTTTTT.